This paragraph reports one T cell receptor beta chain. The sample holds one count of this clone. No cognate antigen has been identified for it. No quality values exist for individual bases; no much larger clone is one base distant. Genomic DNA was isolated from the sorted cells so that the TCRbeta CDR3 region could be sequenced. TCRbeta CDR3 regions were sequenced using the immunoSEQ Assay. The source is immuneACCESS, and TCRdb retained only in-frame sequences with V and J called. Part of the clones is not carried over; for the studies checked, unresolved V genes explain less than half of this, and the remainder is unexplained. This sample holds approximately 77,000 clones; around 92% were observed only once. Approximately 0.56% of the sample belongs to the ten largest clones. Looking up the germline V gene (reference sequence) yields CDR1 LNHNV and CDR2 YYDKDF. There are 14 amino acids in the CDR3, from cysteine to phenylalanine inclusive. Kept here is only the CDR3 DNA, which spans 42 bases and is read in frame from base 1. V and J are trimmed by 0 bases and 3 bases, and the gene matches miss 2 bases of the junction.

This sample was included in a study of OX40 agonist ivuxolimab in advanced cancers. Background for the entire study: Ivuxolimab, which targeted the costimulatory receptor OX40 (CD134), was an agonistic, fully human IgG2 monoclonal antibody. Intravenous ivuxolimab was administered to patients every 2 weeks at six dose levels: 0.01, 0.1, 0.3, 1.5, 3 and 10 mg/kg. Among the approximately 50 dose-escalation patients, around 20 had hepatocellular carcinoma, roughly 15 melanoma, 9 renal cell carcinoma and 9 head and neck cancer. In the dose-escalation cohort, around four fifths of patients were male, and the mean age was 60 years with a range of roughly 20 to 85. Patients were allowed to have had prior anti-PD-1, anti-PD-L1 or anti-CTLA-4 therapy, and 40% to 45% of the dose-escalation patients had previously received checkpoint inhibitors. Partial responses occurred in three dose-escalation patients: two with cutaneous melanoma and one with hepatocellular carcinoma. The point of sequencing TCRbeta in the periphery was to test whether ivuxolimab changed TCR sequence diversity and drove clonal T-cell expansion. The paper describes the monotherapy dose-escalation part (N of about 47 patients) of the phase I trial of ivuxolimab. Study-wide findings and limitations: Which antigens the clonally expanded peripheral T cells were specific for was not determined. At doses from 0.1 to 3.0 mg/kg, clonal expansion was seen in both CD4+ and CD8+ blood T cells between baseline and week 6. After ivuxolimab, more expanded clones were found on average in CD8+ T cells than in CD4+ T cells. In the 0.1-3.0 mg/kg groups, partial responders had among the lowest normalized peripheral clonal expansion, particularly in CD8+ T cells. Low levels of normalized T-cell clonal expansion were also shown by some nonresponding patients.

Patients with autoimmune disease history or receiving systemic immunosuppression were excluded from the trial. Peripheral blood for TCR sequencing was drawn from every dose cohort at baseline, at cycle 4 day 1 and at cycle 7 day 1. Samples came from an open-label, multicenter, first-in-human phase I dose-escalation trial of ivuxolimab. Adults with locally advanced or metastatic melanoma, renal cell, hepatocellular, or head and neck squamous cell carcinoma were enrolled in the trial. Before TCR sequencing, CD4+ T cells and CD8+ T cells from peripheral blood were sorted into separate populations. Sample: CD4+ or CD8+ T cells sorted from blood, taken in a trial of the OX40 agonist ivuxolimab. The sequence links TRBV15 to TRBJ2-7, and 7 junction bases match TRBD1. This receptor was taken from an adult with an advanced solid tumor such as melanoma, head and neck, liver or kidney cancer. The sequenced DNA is TGTGCCACCAGCAGAGACAGGGGGAACTACGAGCAGTACTTC. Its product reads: CATSRDRGNYEQYF.